This TCR beta chain stems from a study of blood T cell repertoires in COVID-19. Study summary: Sites in the United States, Italy and Spain provided acute and convalescent COVID-19 samples.

Profiling relied on immunoSEQ multiplex PCR, and the TCRdb table lists in-frame clones only, not all of them. The sample has around 51,000 clones, approximately 90% seen once. J gave up 2 bases and V 0 bases, and 2 bases lay outside the gene matches. CDR3 length: 15 amino acids. Germline lookup yields CDR1 MNHEY and CDR2 SVGAGI. Sequencing was carried out using peripheral blood. The TCR comes from a man between 65 and 85 years old with acute or convalescent COVID-19. This rearrangement joins TRBV6-5 to TRBJ1-2, with 8 bases matching TRBD1. CDR3 sequence (DNA): TGTGCCAGCAGTTACTCGGACAGGGCCAACTATGGCTACACCTTC. Protein sequence: CASSYSDRANYGYTF.